These 20 T cell receptor beta chains were sequenced from one sample in a study of cytomegalovirus exposure and HLA in healthy donors (dated by TCRdb to 2016 to 2017). Library prep was done by the immunoSEQ multiplex PCR assay. For the multiplex PCR, a mixture combining 60 forward primers for TCR Vbeta segments and 13 reverse primers for TCR Jbeta segments was used. This is the immuneACCESS table as TCRdb keeps it, with only in-frame sequences that have V and J called. A part of the clones is gone; compared with another copy, unresolved V genes explain less than half, and the rest is unexplained. Counted in this sample were over 95,000 clones; about 80% of them appeared once. The top ten hold roughly 3% of the sample. Sequenced material: PBMCs. The receptors were sampled from a man in his forties or fifties in good health and CMV-seronegative.

This clone was recorded a few times. This sequence joins TRBV27 and TRBJ1-2; the D gene is possibly TRBD1 (6 bases). Trimming took off 5 bases at V and 4 bases at J, with 17 bases between the two ends. The CDR3 sequence is 15 residues long. Germline V gene sequence: CDR1 MNHEY, CDR2 SMNVEV (reference sequence). CDR3 DNA sequence: TGTGCCAGCAGTCCTACCCCGGGACAAGTCTATGGCTACACCTTC. It encodes CASSPTPGQVYGYTF.

This chain joins TRBV28 and TRBJ1-3, with D possibly matching TRBD1 (5 bases). Between the trimmed V and J ends, which lost 6 bases and 2 bases, there was a span of 14 bases. This CDR3 has 15 amino acids. Germline loops: CDR1 MDHEN, CDR2 SYDVKM. CDR3: CASRLPTAAGNTIYF. CDR3 nucleotides: TGTGCCAGCAGACTCCCGACAGCCGCTGGAAACACCATATATTTT.

This clone was seen a few times. This sequence joins TRBV5-6 and TRBJ2-1; the D gene is possibly TRBD1 (5 bases). The germline V and J ends were trimmed by 5 bases and 6 bases, with 9 bases remaining between them. CDR3 length equals 12 residues. Germline V lookup: CDR1 SGHDT, CDR2 YYEEEE. The DNA for the CDR3 is TGTGCCAGCAGAAGACAGTCCAATGAGCAGTTCTTC. Translated: CASRRQSNEQFF. The full variable domain, with the rest looked up from reference TRBV5-6 and TRBJ2-1, is DAGVTQSPTHLIKTRGQQVTLRCSPKSGHDTVSWYQQALGQGPQFIFQYYEEEERQRGNFPDRFSGHQFPNYSSELNVNALLLGDSALYLCASRRQSNEQFFGPGTRLTVL.

The chain combines TRBV9 with TRBJ1-1, with 8 bases that match TRBD1. Germline CDR1 and CDR2: SGDLS and YYNGEE. V lost 4 bases, J lost 8 bases, and 7 bases stayed unmatched. This CDR3 has 13 amino acids. CDR3 in DNA: TGTGCCAGCAGCACCTATGGACAGGGAGAAGCTTTCTTT. This gives the protein CASSTYGQGEAFF. The variable domain in full, with the rest retrieved from reference TRBV9 and TRBJ1-1, is DSGVTQTPKHLITATGQRVTLRCSPRSGDLSVYWYQQSLDQGLQFLIQYYNGEERAKGNILERFSAQQFPDLHSELNLSSLELGDSALYFCASSTYGQGEAFFGQGTRLTVV.

The rearrangement links TRBV29-1 to TRBJ2-7; D gene ambiguous. The germline V and J ends were trimmed by 4 bases and 6 bases, with 4 bases remaining between them. The V gene's germline CDR1 is SQVTM and CDR2 ANQGSEA. CDR3 size: 9 residues. CDR3 in amino acids: CSVGGEQYF. The CDR3 bases are TGCAGCGTTGGAGGCGAGCAGTACTTC.

V is TRBV10-3 and J is TRBJ2-3; D may be TRBD2 (6 bases). Germline V CDR1 and CDR2: ENHRY, SYGVKD. V dropped 6 bases and J dropped 1 base, with 8 bases sitting between them. The CDR3 is made up of 13 amino acids. CDR3 loop: CAISGRGTDTQYF. The CDR3 DNA is TGTGCCATCAGCGGGAGAGGCACAGATACGCAGTATTTT.

A remark on this clone: This sample includes further DNA sequences coding for the same CDR3. J is TRBJ2-7 and V is TRBV28, with 8 bases that match TRBD2. The CDR3 runs to 14 residues. Germline CDR1 is MDHEN and CDR2 is SYDVKM. Unmatched junction bases numbered 3, after V lost 3 bases and J lost 2 bases. In nucleotides, the CDR3 is TGTGCCAGCAGTTTTCTAGCGGGTACCTACGAGCAGTACTTC. It specifies CASSFLAGTYEQYF. Drawing the rest from reference TRBV28 and TRBJ2-7, the complete variable domain is DVKVTQSSRYLVKRTGEKVFLECVQDMDHENMFWYRQDPGLGLRLIYFSYDVKMKEKGDIPEGYSVSREKKERFSLILESASTNQTSMYLCASSFLAGTYEQYFGPGTRLTVT.

The chain combines TRBV28 with TRBJ1-2; D possibly corresponds to TRBD1 (5 bases). Per germline, CDR1 MDHEN and CDR2 SYDVKM. Trimming cost V 2 bases and J 4 bases, with 14 bases left between them. This CDR3 is 15 amino acids long. Here the CDR3 DNA reads TGTGCCAGCAGTTTAGGGGTAGGGGTAGTCTATGGCTACACCTTC. Amino acid sequence: CASSLGVGVVYGYTF.

The chain joins TRBV2 to TRBJ1-6; 8 bases align to TRBD1. CDR1 SNHLY and CDR2 FYNNEI come from the germline V gene. Trimming removed 7 bases from V and 7 bases from J; junction bases left unmatched: 3. This CDR3 contains 13 residues. CDR3 loop: CASTWTGNSPLHF. For the CDR3, the DNA is TGTGCCAGCACCTGGACAGGGAATTCACCCCTCCACTTT.

The gene calls are TRBV2 and TRBJ1-6; D is uncertain. The CDR3 is 15 residues long. Trimming stripped 0 bases from V and 9 bases from J, with 12 bases between. The germline V gene has CDR1 SNHLY and CDR2 FYNNEI. The CDR3 spells CASSEARLKVSPLHF. The CDR3 bases are TGTGCCAGCAGTGAAGCCAGGTTGAAGGTTTCACCCCTCCACTTT.

The V gene is TRBV5-1, the J gene TRBJ2-7; 11 positions match TRBD2. This CDR3 has 15 residues. V shed 0 bases, J shed 3 bases, and the junction held 2 bases outside the gene matches. CDR1 is SGHRS, CDR2 YFSETQ, per germline. In nucleotides, the CDR3 is TGCGCCAGCAGCTTGGCTAGCGGGAGGTTCTACGAGCAGTACTTC. Translation gives CASSLASGRFYEQYF.

The chain is built from TRBV13 and TRBJ2-5; the D gene is possibly TRBD2 (5 bases). The J call is uncertain, as TRBJ2-7 better fits the DNA end. This CDR3 region has 17 residues. Germline-derived CDR1 and CDR2 are PRHDT and FYEKMQ (reference sequence). CDR3 sequence: CASSLDIPLGRQYEQYF. CDR3 in DNA: TGTGCCAGCAGCTTAGATATCCCACTAGGACGGCAGTACGAGCAGTACTTC.

The chain uses TRBV19 and TRBJ2-1; 7 bases map to TRBD2. This CDR3 spans 15 amino acids. Unmatched junction bases numbered 14, after V lost 7 bases and J lost 8 bases. CDR1 and CDR2 (germline): LNHDA, SQIVND (reference sequence). CDR3 DNA sequence: TGTGCCAGTAACCCAACTACGGGGGGTATATATGAGCAGTTCTTC. Encoded protein: CASNPTTGGIYEQFF.

This rearrangement joins TRBV10-3 to TRBJ1-5, with D maybe TRBD1 (6 bases). The CDR3 runs to 15 residues. Germline V CDR1 and CDR2: ENHRY, SYGVKD. Trimming pared 4 bases from V and 3 bases from J, leaving 13 bases between. The CDR3 reads CAISGLQGYNQPQHF. The CDR3 DNA reads as TGTGCCATCAGTGGGTTACAGGGATACAATCAGCCCCAGCATTTT.

V gene TRBV2 combines with J gene TRBJ1-5; a weak D match, TRBD1 (5 bases). Germline loops: CDR1 SNHLY, CDR2 FYNNEI. Trimming took 5 bases from V and 7 from J, leaving 9 bases between them. The CDR3 runs to 12 residues. The CDR3 DNA sequence: TGTGCCAGCAGTAGGGGAGGGCAGCCCCAGCATTTT. Encoded protein: CASSRGGQPQHF.

V is TRBV11-1 and J is TRBJ1-1; tentative D call: TRBD1 (6 bases). The CDR3 is made up of 14 amino acids. CDR1 is SGHAT, CDR2 FQDESV, per germline (reference sequence). V lost 4 bases to trimming and J lost 3 bases, with 12 bases between them. The DNA of the CDR3 is TGTGCCAGCAGCTCCCAACAGGGCTACACTGAAGCTTTCTTT. Amino acids: CASSSQQGYTEAFF.

The J gene is TRBJ1-2, the V gene TRBV7-6; a possible D gene is TRBD1 (6 bases). Trimming cost V 1 base and J 0 bases, with 9 bases left between them. This CDR3 is built from 15 residues. In germline, CDR1 is SGHVS, CDR2 FNYEAQ. CDR3 protein: CASSLEAGANYGYTF. The CDR3 nucleotides are TGTGCCAGCAGCTTAGAAGCAGGGGCTAACTATGGCTACACCTTC.

The count of this clone is one. This chain links TRBV6-6 with TRBJ2-5; TRBD2 matches 8 bases. Germline loops: CDR1 MNHNY, CDR2 SVGAGI (reference sequence). With V trimmed by 2 bases and J by 5 bases, 4 bases remained unmatched. The CDR3 is made up of 14 amino acids. DNA for the CDR3: TGTGCCAGCAGTTACGCGGGGGGAAGGGAGACCCAGTACTTC. Translating it yields CASSYAGGRETQYF.

This clone was seen only once. The rearrangement links TRBV7-2 to TRBJ1-2, with unresolved D. Germline V CDR1 and CDR2: SGHTA, FQGNSA. Trimming removed 2 bases from V and 0 bases from J, with 7 bases in between. The CDR3 spans 14 residues. In nucleotides, the CDR3 is TGTGCCAGCAGCTTACTCGGAGCTAACTATGGCTACACCTTC. Its protein is CASSLLGANYGYTF.

The chain recombines TRBV6-1 with TRBJ2-7, with 9 positions matching TRBD2. The CDR3 sequence is 14 residues long. Germline-derived CDR1 and CDR2 are MNHNS and SASEGT. J was trimmed by 4 bases and V by 4 bases; bases with no gene match: 5. The CDR3 coding sequence is TGTGCCAGCAGTGGGGCTAGCGGGAAATACGAGCAGTACTTC. It encodes CASSGASGKYEQYF.